This TCR beta chain was sequenced during a study of blood T cell repertoires in COVID-19 (dated by TCRdb to the early 2020s). Some background on the complete study: Samples from collaborators originated in the United States, Italy and Spain and spanned both the acute and convalescent phases of COVID-19. The prospective study material was composed of cDNA or gDNA derived from T cells, B-cell-depleted T cells, or PBMCs. Deeply sampled blood TCRbeta repertoires from subjects exposed to, actively infected with, or recovered from COVID-19 were included in the dataset. The repertoires were released in a freely available public database meant as a resource for research on the immune response to SARS-CoV-2. The samples were drawn from the first 160 participants of the ongoing ImmuneRACE study and from 1,254 subjects provided by 6 global collaborators. Sample metadata almost always included a de-identified subject ID, COVID-19 status, age in years and sex. HLA class I and class II types, where available, came from metadata supplied by the sample provider rather than from assay-based typing.

Collaborating institutions collected whole blood in K2EDTA tubes following their own protocols. For TCRbeta analysis, collaborators shipped samples in one of three forms: frozen whole blood, isolated PBMCs, or DNA extracted from either of those sample types. What the authors observed across the whole study: How much clinical and demographic metadata was included differed by source and by participant, and the metadata was provided uncurated.

TCRbeta CDR3 regions were amplified from genomic DNA by means of the immunoSEQ Assay, a bias-controlled multiplex PCR. As for how the authors treated the data: Nucleated cell counts per sample were estimated from amplification of reference gene primers within the assay. To quantify the absolute abundance of each unique TCRbeta CDR3 rearrangement, sequence reads were collapsed and filtered. For each sample, productive Simpson clonality was calculated by taking the square root of Simpson's diversity index across productive rearrangements. TCRdb carries this immuneACCESS record with in-frame sequences only. Its versions omit some clonotypes, under half of them owing to an unresolved V gene in the studies checked, with the rest unexplained. That table gives V, J and clone size, and the DNA gave D and trimming. This sample is represented by about 25,000 clones; around 83% of them were singletons. Jointly, the top ten make up approximately 25% of the sample.

As for this clone: The antigen it recognizes is unknown. Per-base quality was not reported, and no clone a single base away is much larger than it.

The germline V gene specifies LGHNA as CDR1 and YSLEER as CDR2. Ends trimmed: V by 0 bases, J by 6 bases; bases unmatched to a gene: 5. Measured from the cysteine to the phenylalanine, the CDR3 is 17 residues long. Left in the record is the CDR3 DNA by itself, 51 bases read in frame from the first base. Recombination linked TRBV4-3 to TRBJ2-3, and TRBD2 aligns with 14 junction nucleotides. The clonotype was recovered from a human donor in a cohort sampled during active COVID-19. Sequenced: peripheral blood. The CDR3 protein is CASSQEGLAGATDTQYF. The sequenced DNA is TGCGCCAGCAGCCAAGAGGGACTAGCGGGAGCGACGGATACGCAGTATTTT.